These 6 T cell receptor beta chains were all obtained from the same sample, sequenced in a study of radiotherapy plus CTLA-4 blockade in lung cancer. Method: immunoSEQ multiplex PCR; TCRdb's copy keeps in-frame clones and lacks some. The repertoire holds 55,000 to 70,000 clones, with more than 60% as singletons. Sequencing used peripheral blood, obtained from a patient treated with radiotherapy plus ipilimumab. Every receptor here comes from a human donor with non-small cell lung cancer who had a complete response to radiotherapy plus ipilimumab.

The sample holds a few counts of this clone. CDR3 sequence reads: CASSPQGQTVSTEAFF. The DNA for the CDR3 is TGTGCCAGCAGTCCCCAAGGACAGACGGTATCCACTGAAGCTTTCTTT. The chain recombines TRBV2 with TRBJ1-1; maybe TRBD1 (6 bases). Germline V lookup: CDR1 SNHLY, CDR2 FYNNEI. The ends were cut back, 5 bases at V and 4 bases at J, with 20 bases in the middle. The CDR3 contains 16 residues.

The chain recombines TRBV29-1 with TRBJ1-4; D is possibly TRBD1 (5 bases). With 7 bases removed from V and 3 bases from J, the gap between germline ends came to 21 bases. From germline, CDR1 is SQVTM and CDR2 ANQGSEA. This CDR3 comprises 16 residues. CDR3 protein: CSAGGQGTQSNEKLFF. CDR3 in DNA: TGCAGCGCCGGTGGGCAGGGAACTCAGTCTAATGAAAAACTGTTTTTT. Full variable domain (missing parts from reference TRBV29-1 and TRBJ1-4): SAVISQKPSRDICQRGTSLTIQCQVDSQVTMMFWYRQQPGQSLTLIATANQGSEATYESGFVIDKFPISRPNLTFSTLTVSNMSPEDSSIYLCSAGGQGTQSNEKLFFGSGTQLSVL.

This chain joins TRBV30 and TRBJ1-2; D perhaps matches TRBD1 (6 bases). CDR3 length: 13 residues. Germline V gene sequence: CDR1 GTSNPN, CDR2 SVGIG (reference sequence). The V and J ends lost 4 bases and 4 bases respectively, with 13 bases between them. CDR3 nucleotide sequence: TGTGCCTGGAATGCAGGGGTTCGCTATGGCTACACCTTC. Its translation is CAWNAGVRYGYTF. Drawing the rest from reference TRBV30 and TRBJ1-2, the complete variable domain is SQTIHQWPATLVQPVGSPLSLECTVEGTSNPNLYWYRQAAGRGLQLLFYSVGIGQISSEVPQNLSASRPQDRQFILSSKKLLLSDSGFYLCAWNAGVRYGYTFGSGTRLTVV.

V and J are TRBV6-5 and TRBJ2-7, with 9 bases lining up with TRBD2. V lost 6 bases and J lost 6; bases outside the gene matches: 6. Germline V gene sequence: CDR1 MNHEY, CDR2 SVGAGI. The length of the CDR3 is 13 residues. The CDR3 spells CASRPGLAREQYV. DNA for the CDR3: TGTGCCAGCAGACCGGGACTAGCACGCGAGCAGTACGTC.

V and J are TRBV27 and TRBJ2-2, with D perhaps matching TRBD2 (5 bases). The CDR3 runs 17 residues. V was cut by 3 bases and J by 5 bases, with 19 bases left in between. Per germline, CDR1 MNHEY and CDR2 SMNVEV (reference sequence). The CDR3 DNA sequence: TGTGCCAGCAGTTTTGTGGGGAGTGTCAAGAAAACCGGGGAGCTGTTTTTT. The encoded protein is CASSFVGSVKKTGELFF.

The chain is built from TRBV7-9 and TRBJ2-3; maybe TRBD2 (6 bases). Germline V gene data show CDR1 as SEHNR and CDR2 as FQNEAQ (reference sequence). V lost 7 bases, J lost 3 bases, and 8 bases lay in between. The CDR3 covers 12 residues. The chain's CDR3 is CASTRGTDTQYF. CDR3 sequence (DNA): TGTGCCAGCACCCGGGGGACAGATACGCAGTATTTT. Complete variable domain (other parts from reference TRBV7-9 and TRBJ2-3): DTGVSQNPRHKITKRGQNVTFRCDPISEHNRLYWYRQTLGQGPEFLTYFQNEAQLEKSRLLSDRFSAERPKGSFSTLEIQRTEQGDSAMYLCASTRGTDTQYFGPGTRLTVL.